Shown below are 19 T cell receptor beta chains from a single sample sequenced in a study of tumor-infiltrating lymphocytes in primary liver carcinoma (dated by TCRdb to between 2016 and 2019). The data were produced on an Illumina HiSeq 2500. Using a constant-region primer and ProtoScript II reverse transcriptase, TCRbeta-specific cDNA was reverse-transcribed from approximately 0.55 ug total RNA. TCRbeta libraries were built with three nested multiplex PCR rounds, a slightly modified ARM-PCR procedure. Multiplex TRBV1-TRBV30 forward primers and a Cbeta reverse primer were used in the first two PCR rounds, each of which was run for around 9 cycles. TCRdb ran its own pipeline on the public reads, namely fastp trimming at Q25 and MiXCR clone calling, and kept in-frame beta chains. Every distinct CDR3 protein forms one entry, paired with its most common genes and DNA. Across this sample there are about 310,000 distinct CDR3 sequences, with around three fifths seen only once. Around 15% of the sample is taken by the ten largest.

Blood RNA was extracted from unsorted whole blood with TRIzol reagent; germline DNA came from the DNeasy Blood & Tissue kit. The sequencing sample was made of peripheral blood. These receptors all come from a woman in her twenties or thirties with primary liver carcinoma and hepatitis B virus infection.

With regard to this clonotype: With a much larger clone just one base away, this may be a read error. The chain employs TRBV6-1 and TRBJ1-2; a possible D gene is TRBD1 (5 bases). This CDR3 region has 12 residues. The V end lost 10 bases, the J end lost 4 bases, and 13 bases lay between the germline ends. The germline CDR1 and CDR2 sequences are MNHNS and SASEGT. In DNA form, the CDR3 reads TGTGCCATAAACAGGAATTCCTATGGCTACACCTTC. It is translated as CAINRNSYGYTF.

About this clonotype: Mismatch with germline at one junction end may stem from a read error. The chain links TRBV5-5 to TRBJ2-2; TRBD2 aligns across 8 bases. The CDR3 has 14 amino acids. Per the germline V gene, CDR1 is SGHKS and CDR2 is YYEKEE (reference sequence). The CDR3 here is CASSSGRDTGELLF. CDR3 sequence (DNA): TGTGCCAGCAGCAGCGGGAGAGACACCGGGGAGCTGCTTTTT. Full variable domain (outside the CDR3, taken from reference TRBV5-5 and TRBJ2-2): DAGVTQSPTHLIKTRGQQVTLRCSPISGHKSVSWYQQVLGQGPQFIFQYYEKEERGRGNFPDRFSARQFPNYSSELNVNALLLGDSALYLCASSSGRDTGELLFGEGSRLTVL.

As concerns this clonotype: At one end the junction does not follow the germline gene, possibly because of a read error. The V and J genes are TRBV4-1 and TRBJ2-7; TRBD1 matches at 7 bases. The germline V gene encodes CDR1 MGHRA and CDR2 YSYEKL. The CDR3 contains 16 residues. The CDR3 coding sequence is TGCACCAGCAGCCTCACCTCAGGGGGAAGCTCCTATGAGCAGTACTTC. Protein sequence: CTSSLTSGGSSYEQYF.

In the case of this clonotype: Possible read error: a much larger clone is one base away. The chain couples TRBV4-1 to TRBJ2-5, with 8 bases that match TRBD2. Germline V gene sequence: CDR1 MGHRA, CDR2 YSYEKL. The CDR3 consists of 14 residues. CDR3 nucleotides: TGCGCCAGCAGCCAGGGGACTAGTCAAGAGATCCAGTACTTC. Protein sequence: CASSQGTSQEIQYF.

As regards this clonotype: Sequence at one end of the junction differs from germline and may be a read error. V gene TRBV11-3 combines with J gene TRBJ1-4; D gene uncertain. The CDR3 has 12 amino acids. Germline V CDR1 and CDR2: SGHNT, YENEEA. The CDR3 sequence is CACSRRGDKPFF. The CDR3 DNA reads TGTGCCTGCTCCCGAAGAGGAGACAAACCGTTTTTT.

Concerning this clonotype itself: Just one base apart from a much larger clone, this may be a read error. Here the CDR3 reads CTSSQKLAEYYEQYF. The CDR3 nucleotides read TGCACCAGCAGCCAAAAACTAGCGGAGTACTACGAGCAGTACTTC. The genes are TRBV4-3 and TRBJ2-7, with 8 nucleotides matching TRBD2. There are 15 residues in the CDR3. CDR1 is LGHNA and CDR2 is YSLEER in the germline V gene.

As concerns this clonotype: One end of the junction varies from germline; a read error may be responsible. J is TRBJ2-2 and V is TRBV11-2; no reliable D call. The CDR3 is 15 residues long. Looked up from germline, CDR1 is SGHAT and CDR2 is FQNNGV. CDR3 region: CASSIAALNTEEPFF. The CDR3 DNA is TGTGCCAGCAGCATTGCAGCTTTGAACACCGAGGAGCCGTTTTTT.

J is TRBJ1-5 and V is TRBV30; D uncertain. Trimming removed 0 bases at V and 9 bases at J, with 15 bases between. CDR1 is GTSNPN and CDR2 is SVGIG in the germline V gene (reference sequence). CDR3 length equals 14 residues. The CDR3 bases are TGTGCCTGGAGTGTACGAGGGCCCTCTCGGCCCCAGCATTTT. Its translation: CAWSVRGPSRPQHF.

About this clonotype: A much bigger clone sits one base away, suggesting this may be a read error. V and J are TRBV11-1 and TRBJ2-3; TRBD1 is a possible D gene (6 bases). Germline assignment: CDR1 SGHAT and CDR2 FQDESV (reference sequence). Trimming shortened V by 7 bases and J by 3 bases, and 14 bases separated the two germline ends. This CDR3 contains 14 residues. The DNA of the CDR3 is TGTGCCAGCAACCACACAGGGTTAACAGATACGCAGTATTTT. This codes for CASNHTGLTDTQYF.

In the case of this clonotype: Given a much more abundant clone one base away, this may be a read error. The rearrangement uses TRBV6-6 and TRBJ2-6; 7 bases are a match to TRBD1. The CDR3 is 15 residues long. From germline, CDR1 is MNHNY and CDR2 SVGAGI (reference sequence). The CDR3 sequence is CTSNSQGAGANVLTF. Written as DNA, the CDR3 is TGTACCAGCAATTCGCAGGGGGCTGGGGCCAACGTCCTGACTTTC.

The chain links TRBV12-3 or TRBV12-4 to TRBJ1-1; D not certain. The CDR3 totals 11 residues. Trimming pared 7 bases from V and 3 bases from J, leaving 6 bases between. CDR3 DNA: TGTGCCAGCAACTGGGACACTGAAGCTTTCTTT. It yields the protein CASNWDTEAFF.

The rearrangement uses TRBV4-1 and TRBJ2-2, with 7 nucleotides matching TRBD1. Looked up from germline, CDR1 is MGHRA and CDR2 is YSYEKL. Unmatched junction bases numbered 11, after V lost 5 bases and J lost 2 bases. This CDR3 contains 17 residues. The CDR3 bases are TGCGCCAGCAGCATCAAAACAACAGGGGAAAACACCGGGGAGCTGTTTTTT. It translates to CASSIKTTGENTGELFF.

About this clonotype itself: The junction departs from germline at one end; a sequencing error may be responsible. The rearrangement links TRBV14 to TRBJ2-3; the D is unclear. The CDR3 length is 15 residues. Germline CDR1 reads SGHDN; CDR2 reads FVKESK. This CDR3 is CASSLAWSRADTQYF. The CDR3 region has the DNA TGTGCCAGCAGCCTTGCGTGGAGTCGGGCAGATACACAGTATTTT.

The chain joins TRBV28 to TRBJ1-5; the D is unclear. Germline V gene data show CDR1 as MDHEN and CDR2 as SYDVKM. This CDR3 has 15 residues. Trimming pared 8 bases from V and 5 bases from J, leaving 19 bases between. The CDR3 reads CASVWGIGVHQPQHF. CDR3 coding DNA: TGTGCCAGCGTTTGGGGAATTGGGGTACATCAGCCCCAGCATTTT. Supplemented by reference TRBV28 and TRBJ1-5, the full variable domain reads DVKVTQSSRYLVKRTGEKVFLECVQDMDHENMFWYRQDPGLGLRLIYFSYDVKMKEKGDIPEGYSVSREKKERFSLILESASTNQTSMYLCASVWGIGVHQPQHFGDGTRLSIL.

This clonotype has just a few counts. The chain recombines TRBV28 with TRBJ2-5; the D gene is possibly TRBD1 (6 bases). Trimming shortened V by 2 bases and J by 3 bases, and 19 bases separated the two germline ends. There are 17 residues in the CDR3. Per germline, CDR1 MDHEN and CDR2 SYDVKM. The CDR3: CASSLLTYTGPEETQYF. CDR3 nucleotides: TGTGCCAGCAGTTTACTTACATATACAGGGCCCGAAGAGACCCAGTACTTC.

In its sample, this clonotype was seen many times. V gene TRBV11-2 combines with J gene TRBJ2-7; a weak D match, TRBD1 (5 bases). From germline, CDR1 is SGHAT and CDR2 FQNNGV. The CDR3 is 20 amino acids. The germline V and J ends were trimmed by 3 bases and 3 bases, with 30 bases remaining between them. The CDR3 DNA is TGTGCCAGCAGCTTCTTAATCCCGGCCAGGGTCCTCGCCCGGAACTACGAGCAGTACTTC. The encoded protein is CASSFLIPARVLARNYEQYF. Variable domain in full (rest from reference TRBV11-2 and TRBJ2-7): EAGVAQSPRYKIIEKRQSVAFWCNPISGHATLYWYQQILGQGPKLLIQFQNNGVVDDSQLPKDRFSAERLKGVDSTLKIQPAKLEDSAVYLCASSFLIPARVLARNYEQYFGPGTRLTVT.

For this clonotype: The junction and the germline gene differ at one end; a read error may be behind it. V is TRBV12-3 or TRBV12-4 and J is TRBJ1-5; 9 bases agree with TRBD1. The CDR3 has 15 amino acids. This CDR3 is CANSLGGTGNQPQHF. DNA for the CDR3: TGTGCCAACAGTTTAGGGGGGACAGGGAATCAGCCCCAGCATTTT.

The chain couples TRBV28 to TRBJ1-3, with no clear D. V was trimmed by 6 bases and J by 2 bases, leaving 5 bases between them. There are 12 residues in the CDR3. Germline lookup yields CDR1 MDHEN and CDR2 SYDVKM. DNA for the CDR3: TGTGCCAGCAGGGTGGCTGGAAACACCATATATTTT. It encodes CASRVAGNTIYF.

The rearrangement links TRBV7-4 to TRBJ2-7; D is perhaps TRBD1 (5 bases). The germline CDR1 and CDR2 sequences are SGHVT and SQSDAQ. CDR3 length: 15 residues. The ends were cut back, 1 base at V and 8 bases at J, with 18 bases in the middle. The CDR3 region has the DNA TGTGCCAGCAGCTTAGGGCACGAGGCAGGGTACAAGCAGTACTTC. It encodes CASSLGHEAGYKQYF.